This is a list of T cell receptor beta chains from one sample in a study of CD8 T cells in ankylosing spondylitis. From the 5' RACE reads, TCRdb called clonotypes with MiXCR, one entry per CDR3 protein. The sample consists of hundreds of thousands of distinct CDR3 sequences, 25% to 30% of them appearing once. Sequencing was carried out using blood, either unsorted or a sorted T cell fraction (not recorded which). Receptors originate from a male donor with ankylosing spondylitis. Both conserved end residues are part of each CDR3. D genes are given only for firm matches. Expanded clones are given a class, and other clones once, few, many or no size at all.

CDR3 protein | CDR3 DNA | clone size | J gene | V gene | D gene
CSARGLAYEQYF | TGCAGTGCTAGAGGACTGGCCTACGAGCAGTACTTC | - | TRBJ2-7 | TRBV20-1 | -
CSADRGSQQFF | TGCAGCGCCGATCGAGGGTCGCAGCAGTTCTTC | few | TRBJ2-1 | TRBV29-1 | -
CASSYSGQGGQPQHF | TGTGCCAGCAGTTACTCGGGACAGGGCGGTCAGCCCCAGCATTTT | - | TRBJ1-5 | TRBV6-5 | TRBD1
CSVWDSGEKLFF | TGCAGCGTCTGGGACAGTGGTGAAAAACTGTTTTTT | - | TRBJ1-4 | TRBV29-1 | TRBD1
CASSMTLYNEQFF | TGTGCCAGCAGCATGACTCTCTACAATGAGCAGTTCTTC | few | TRBJ2-1 | TRBV7-2 | -
CASSLDPGEQGYTF | TGCGCCAGCAGCTTGGACCCAGGGGAACAAGGCTACACCTTC | - | TRBJ1-2 | TRBV5-1 | -
CASSRDTGNEKLFF | TGTGCCAGCAGCCGGGACACCGGTAATGAAAAACTGTTTTTT | - | TRBJ1-4 | TRBV5-6 | -
CSARAFRDYNEQFF | TGCAGTGCTAGAGCCTTCCGGGACTACAATGAGCAGTTCTTC | few | TRBJ2-1 | TRBV20-1 | -
CASSLGHSSDTQYF | TGTGCCAGCAGCTTAGGTCATAGCTCAGATACGCAGTATTTT | - | TRBJ2-3 | TRBV7-8 | -
CASSQTTAYNSPLHF | TGTGCCAGCAGCCAAACTACAGCCTATAATTCACCCCTCCACTTT | - | TRBJ1-6 | TRBV3-1 | -
CSASESTYNGQFF | TGCAGTGCTTCCGAGTCGACCTACAATGGGCAGTTCTTC | few | TRBJ2-1 | TRBV20-1 | -
CASTLWATEAFF | TGTGCCAGCACCCTTTGGGCCACTGAAGCTTTCTTT | few | TRBJ1-1 | TRBV6-1 | -
CASSRQGGSSTDTQYF | TGCGCCAGCAGCCGACAGGGGGGTTCGAGCACAGATACGCAGTATTTT | - | TRBJ2-3 | TRBV4-1 | TRBD1
CASSPSTGAGYTEAFF | TGTGCCAGCAGCCCTTCGACAGGGGCGGGCTACACTGAAGCTTTCTTT | few | TRBJ1-1 | TRBV11-2 | TRBD1
CASSLRLRRQTTYGYTF | TGTGCCAGCAGCTTGAGGCTTCGCCGACAGACCACGTATGGCTACACCTTC | few | TRBJ1-2 | TRBV5-6 | -
CSVGRADREYGYTF | TGCAGCGTTGGCCGTGCCGACAGGGAGTATGGCTACACCTTC | - | TRBJ1-2 | TRBV29-1 | TRBD1
CASSPRGASGNTIYF | TGTGCCAGCAGCCCCCGTGGGGCCTCTGGAAACACCATATATTTT | - | TRBJ1-3 | TRBV5-6 | -
CASSASGGQGKHF | TGTGCCAGCAGTGCGAGCGGGGGACAGGGTAAACATTTT | - | TRBJ1-5 | TRBV6-1 | TRBD1
CASSQGLVRTGTQETQYF | TGTGCCAGCAGCCAAGGGTTAGTTCGGACAGGGACCCAAGAGACCCAGTACTTC | - | TRBJ2-5 | TRBV4-2 | TRBD1
CATSDPGTPTNEQFF | TGTGCCACCAGTGACCCCGGGACACCAACGAATGAGCAGTTCTTC | - | TRBJ2-1 | TRBV24-1 | -
CAIGTGLDGYTF | TGTGCCATCGGAACAGGGCTCGATGGCTACACCTTC | - | TRBJ1-2 | TRBV10-3 | -
CASSIEQGGPYEQYF | TGTGCCAGCAGTATTGAACAGGGGGGTCCTTACGAGCAGTACTTC | few | TRBJ2-7 | TRBV6-1 | TRBD1
CASSSGQGEFETQYF | TGTGCCAGCAGCTCTGGACAGGGGGAGTTTGAGACCCAGTACTTC | many | TRBJ2-5 | TRBV11-2 | TRBD1
CSATTSGAFF | TGCAGTGCTACGACTAGCGGGGCTTTCTTT | - | TRBJ1-1 | TRBV20-1 | -
CASSSPWTSGSNEQFF | TGTGCCAGCAGTTCCCCCTGGACTAGCGGGAGTAATGAGCAGTTCTTC | - | TRBJ2-1 | TRBV27 | TRBD2
CASSQDGSGANVLTF | TGTGCCAGCAGCCAAGATGGGTCTGGGGCCAACGTCCTGACTTTC | few | TRBJ2-6 | TRBV4-2 | -
CSASTSGRGGSYNEQFF | TGCAGTGCGTCGACTAGCGGGAGGGGTGGCTCCTACAATGAGCAGTTCTTC | - | TRBJ2-1 | TRBV20-1 | TRBD2
CSARFFGRRKETQYF | - | - | TRBJ2-5 | TRBV20-1 | -
CATTGIEGETQYF | TGTGCCACCACGGGGATCGAAGGAGAGACCCAGTACTTC | - | TRBJ2-5 | TRBV24-1 | -
CASSTYPTEQYF | TGTGCCAGCAGCACGTACCCTACCGAGCAGTACTTC | - | TRBJ2-7 | TRBV12-3/TRBV12-4 | -
CASAQGAIGEKLFF | TGTGCCAGCGCCCAGGGGGCGATTGGAGAAAAACTGTTTTTT | - | TRBJ1-4 | TRBV27 | TRBD1
CASSLAGQGVETQYF | TGTGCCAGCAGCTTAGCGGGACAGGGGGTGGAGACCCAGTACTTC | few | TRBJ2-5 | TRBV7-2 | TRBD1
CASSPTGTKYGYTF | TGTGCCAGCAGCCCTACCGGGACTAAGTATGGCTACACCTTC | - | TRBJ1-2 | TRBV7-9 | -
CSALKGGTEAFF | TGCAGTGCTCTTAAGGGAGGCACTGAAGCTTTCTTT | - | TRBJ1-1 | TRBV20-1 | -
CASRPQGAGYGYTF | TGTGCCAGCAGGCCACAGGGGGCCGGCTATGGCTACACCTTC | once | TRBJ1-2 | TRBV12-3/TRBV12-4 | TRBD1
CASSLAPRQPQHF | TGTGCCAGCAGTTTAGCCCCCCGTCAGCCCCAGCATTTT | - | TRBJ1-5 | TRBV12-3/TRBV12-4 | -
CASSHRDRKKETQYF | TGTGCCAGCAGCCACCGGGACAGAAAGAAAGAGACCCAGTACTTC | few | TRBJ2-5 | TRBV7-9 | TRBD1
CASSYSIGELFF | TGTGCCAGCAGTTACTCGATTGGGGAGCTGTTTTTT | - | TRBJ2-2 | TRBV6-2/TRBV6-3 | -
CASSPSESGELFF | TGTGCCAGCTCACCTTCCGAGTCCGGGGAGCTGTTTTTT | - | TRBJ2-2 | TRBV18 | -
CASSFGGREDTQYF | TGTGCCAGCAGCTTTGGCGGGAGGGAAGATACGCAGTATTTT | - | TRBJ2-3 | TRBV7-9 | TRBD2
CASTKSIAGGPSYNEQFF | TGTGCCAGCACCAAATCCATAGCGGGAGGGCCGTCCTACAATGAGCAGTTCTTC | few | TRBJ2-1 | TRBV27 | TRBD2
CASSGSGAKNIQYF | TGTGCCAGCAGTGGGTCGGGAGCCAAAAACATTCAGTACTTC | few | TRBJ2-4 | TRBV2 | -
CSVEDLSSYSGNTIYF | TGCAGCGTTGAAGATCTTTCGTCTTACTCTGGAAACACCATATATTTT | few | TRBJ1-3 | TRBV29-1 | -
CASSFSAPGTTNQPQHF | TGTGCCAGTAGTTTCTCTGCTCCCGGGACTACCAATCAGCCCCAGCATTTT | few | TRBJ1-5 | TRBV19 | -
CSTRQGGYGYTF | TGCAGCACGAGACAGGGGGGATATGGCTACACCTTC | few | TRBJ1-2 | TRBV29-1 | TRBD1
CASSPEGPYNEQFF | TGCGCCAGCAGCCCGGAAGGACCTTACAATGAGCAGTTCTTC | few | TRBJ2-1 | TRBV5-1 | -
CASSLKAVQETQYF | TGCGCCAGCAGCTTGAAGGCGGTGCAAGAGACCCAGTACTTC | few | TRBJ2-5 | TRBV5-1 | -
CSARDLGGSEKLFF | TGCAGTGCTAGAGATTTGGGGGGGAGTGAAAAACTGTTTTTT | few | TRBJ1-4 | TRBV20-1 | -
CSARIAGGPTDTQYF | TGCAGTGCTAGAATAGCGGGAGGACCCACAGATACGCAGTATTTT | few | TRBJ2-3 | TRBV20-1 | TRBD2
CASSADTQYF | TGTGCCAGCTCAGCAGATACGCAGTATTTT | few | TRBJ2-3 | TRBV18 | -
CSAGGGTYEQYF | TGCAGTGCTGGCGGGGGGACCTACGAGCAGTACTTC | once | TRBJ2-7 | TRBV20-1 | TRBD2
CASSLGQGADNQPQHF | TGCGCCAGCAGCTTGGGCCAGGGGGCCGACAATCAGCCCCAGCATTTT | few | TRBJ1-5 | TRBV5-1 | TRBD1
CASNPGQIYGYTF | TGTGCCAGCAACCCGGGACAGATATATGGCTACACCTTC | - | TRBJ1-2 | TRBV6-6 | TRBD1
CASSLGGGHSPLHF | TGTGCCAGCAGCTTAGGAGGGGGACATTCACCCCTCCACTTT | - | TRBJ1-6 | TRBV11-3 | -
CASSDAALGGEQFF | TGTGCCAGCAGTGACGCCGCACTAGGCGGGGAGCAGTTCTTC | - | TRBJ2-1 | TRBV6-1 | -
CASSFPSQETQYF | TGTGCCAGCAGCTTCCCTTCCCAAGAGACCCAGTACTTC | few | TRBJ2-5 | TRBV5-6 | -
CASSLRTSEADTQYF | TGCGCCAGCAGCTTACGGACTAGCGAGGCAGATACGCAGTATTTT | many | TRBJ2-3 | TRBV5-1 | TRBD2
CASRTRSLADRVAKNIQYF | TGTGCCAGCCGAACGCGCTCCCTCGCAGATCGAGTAGCCAAAAACATTCAGTACTTC | - | TRBJ2-4 | TRBV28 | -
CASSPPSLDTEKLFF | TGTGCCAGCTCACCACCCAGTTTGGATACGGAAAAACTGTTTTTT | - | TRBJ1-4 | TRBV18 | -